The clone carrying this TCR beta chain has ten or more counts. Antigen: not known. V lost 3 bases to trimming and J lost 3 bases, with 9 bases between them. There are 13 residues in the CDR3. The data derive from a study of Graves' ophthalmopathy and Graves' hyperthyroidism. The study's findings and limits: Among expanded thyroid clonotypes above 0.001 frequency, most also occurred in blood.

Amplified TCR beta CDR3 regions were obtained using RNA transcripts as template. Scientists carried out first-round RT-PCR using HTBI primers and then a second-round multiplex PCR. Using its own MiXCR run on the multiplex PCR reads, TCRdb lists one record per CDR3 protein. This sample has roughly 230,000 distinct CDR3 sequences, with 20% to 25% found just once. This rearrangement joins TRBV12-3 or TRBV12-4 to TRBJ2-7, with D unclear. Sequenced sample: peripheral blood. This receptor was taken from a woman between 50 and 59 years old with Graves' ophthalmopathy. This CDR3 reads CASSFLQNYEQYF. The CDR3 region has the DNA TGTGCCAGCAGTTTTCTCCAGAACTACGAGCAGTACTTC.